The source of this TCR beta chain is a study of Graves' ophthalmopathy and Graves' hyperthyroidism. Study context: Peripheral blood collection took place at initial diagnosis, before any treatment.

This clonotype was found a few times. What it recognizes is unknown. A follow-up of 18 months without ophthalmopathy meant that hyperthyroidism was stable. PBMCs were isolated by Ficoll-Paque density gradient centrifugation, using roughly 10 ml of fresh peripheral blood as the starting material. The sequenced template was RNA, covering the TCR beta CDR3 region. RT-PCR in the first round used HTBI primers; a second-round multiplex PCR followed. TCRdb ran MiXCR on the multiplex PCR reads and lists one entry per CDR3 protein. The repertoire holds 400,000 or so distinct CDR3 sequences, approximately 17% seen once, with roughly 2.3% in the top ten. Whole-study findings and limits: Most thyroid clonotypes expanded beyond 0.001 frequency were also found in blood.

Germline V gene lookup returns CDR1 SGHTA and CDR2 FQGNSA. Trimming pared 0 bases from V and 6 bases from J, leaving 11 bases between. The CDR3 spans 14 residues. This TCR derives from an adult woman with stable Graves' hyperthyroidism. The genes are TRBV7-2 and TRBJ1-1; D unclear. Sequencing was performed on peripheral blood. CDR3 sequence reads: CASSLAGRVAEAFF. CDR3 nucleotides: TGTGCCAGCAGCTTAGCGGGTCGGGTTGCTGAAGCTTTCTTT.